This T cell receptor beta chain was identified during a study of blood T cell repertoires in COVID-19. The method was immunoSEQ multiplex PCR; TCRdb's version includes in-frame clones alone and lacks a portion of them. The sample holds roughly 260,000 clones, around 90% seen once. With 6 bases removed from V and 8 bases from J, the gap between germline ends came to 16 bases. CDR1 and CDR2 from the germline V gene are MNHEY and SMNVEV (reference sequence). This CDR3 is built from 14 residues. This TCR came from a human donor in a cohort exposed to, infected with or recovered from COVID-19 (not recorded which). The donor label of this sample is uncertain. The sample was PBMCs or T cells enriched from blood (not recorded which). The chain carries TRBV27 and TRBJ2-2; maybe TRBD2 (6 bases). Here the CDR3 DNA reads TGTGCCAGCAGCTCCCGGGAGACGGCTGGGGAGCTGTTTTTT. Its protein is CASSSRETAGELFF.